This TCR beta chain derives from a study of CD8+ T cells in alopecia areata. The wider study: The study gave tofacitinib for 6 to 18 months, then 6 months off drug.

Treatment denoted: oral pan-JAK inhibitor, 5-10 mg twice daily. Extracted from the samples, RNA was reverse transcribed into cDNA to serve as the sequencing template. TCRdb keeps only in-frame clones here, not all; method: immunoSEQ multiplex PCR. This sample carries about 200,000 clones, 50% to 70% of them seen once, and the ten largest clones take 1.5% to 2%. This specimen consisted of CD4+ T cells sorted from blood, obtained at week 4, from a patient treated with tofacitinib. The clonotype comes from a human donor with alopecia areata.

CDR3 nucleotide sequence: TGTGCCAGCAGCTTTGGCCCAGGGGCTGAAGCTTTCTTT. This gives the protein CASSFGPGAEAFF. This rearrangement joins TRBV11-1 to TRBJ1-1, with D possibly TRBD1 on 6 matching bases. Germline-derived CDR1 and CDR2 are SGHAT and FQDESV (reference sequence). This CDR3 is 13 amino acids long. V shed 3 bases and J shed 6 bases, with 11 bases lying between them.